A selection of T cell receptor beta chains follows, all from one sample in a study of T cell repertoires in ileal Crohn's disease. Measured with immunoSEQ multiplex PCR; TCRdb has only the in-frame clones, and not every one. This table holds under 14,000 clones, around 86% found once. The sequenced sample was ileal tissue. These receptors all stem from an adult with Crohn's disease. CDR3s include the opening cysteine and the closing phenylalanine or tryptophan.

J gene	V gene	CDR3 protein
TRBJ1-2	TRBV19	CASSLYRNYGYTF
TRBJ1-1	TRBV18	CASSPPLKGNTEAFF
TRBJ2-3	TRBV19	CASSNIAGGLTDTQYF
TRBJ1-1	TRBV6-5	CASSPPGTEAFF
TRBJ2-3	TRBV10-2	CASRGTSGITDTQYF
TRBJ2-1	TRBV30	CAWSAYGTSGRVESYNEQFF
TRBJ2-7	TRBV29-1	CSVGLTPYEQYF
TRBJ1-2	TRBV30	CAWSVGQGKRYTF
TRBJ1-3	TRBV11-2	CASSLGYRTSGNTIYF
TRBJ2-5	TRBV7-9	CASSLALGGQETQYF
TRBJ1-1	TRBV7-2	CASSLLGATEAFF
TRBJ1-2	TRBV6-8	CASSPGTGFYGYTF
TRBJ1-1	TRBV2	CASTTGKQAFF
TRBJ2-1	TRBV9	CASSAEWANNEQFF
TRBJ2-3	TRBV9	CASSVTSGTDTQYF
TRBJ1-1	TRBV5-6	CASSNPPRREAFF
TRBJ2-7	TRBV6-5	CASSPGQGRQYF
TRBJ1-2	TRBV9	CASSVSESPMGYGYTF
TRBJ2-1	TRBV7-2	CASSQREIYNEQFF
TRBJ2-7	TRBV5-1	CASSPRVGSGSEQYF
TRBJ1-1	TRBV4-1	CASSKAGNDPEAFF
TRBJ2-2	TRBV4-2	CASSQDWDQQASGELFF
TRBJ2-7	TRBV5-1	CASSSLAGGPGEQYF
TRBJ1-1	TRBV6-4	CASSLDREDTEAFF
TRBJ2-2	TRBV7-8	CASSSYTGELFF
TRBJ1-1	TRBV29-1	CSAYTGFGEAFF
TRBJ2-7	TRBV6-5	CASRNTGNYEQYF
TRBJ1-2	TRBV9	CASSADWGYTF
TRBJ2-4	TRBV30	CAWSEVRGNIQYF
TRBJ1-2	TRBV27	CATPTGASSWGYTF
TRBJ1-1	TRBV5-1	CASFRERGTEAFF
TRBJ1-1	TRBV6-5	CASRRTGGGTEAFF
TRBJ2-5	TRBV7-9	CASSPGASVMYF
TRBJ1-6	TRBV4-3	CASSQATDRDNSPLHF
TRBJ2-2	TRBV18	CASSPVQDPGELFF
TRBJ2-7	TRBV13	CASSLQGAYEQYF
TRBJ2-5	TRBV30	CAWTLFGETQYF
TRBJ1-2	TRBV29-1	CSVEGQPGAQYGYTF
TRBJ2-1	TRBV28	CASSENLGGEHNEQFF
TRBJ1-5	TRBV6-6	CASVQPQHF
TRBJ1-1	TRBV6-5	CASNPSVNTEAFF